The next 26 T cell receptor beta chains were all read from a single sample in a study of response to subunit inactivated influenza vaccine. One entry per CDR3 protein, called by TCRdb with MiXCR from the RT-PCR reads. Of under 200,000 distinct CDR3 sequences listed, about 12% are singletons. These data also featured in a second study, about T cells expressing NK-cell markers. In that study: The authors generated TCR beta cDNA through 5'RACE template switching with UMIs.

The sample was CD8+ T cells sorted from PBMCs, taken less than 13 days after vaccination. These receptors originate from a man in his fifties or sixties who received an inactivated influenza vaccine.

The genes are TRBV28 and TRBJ2-7; 9 nucleotides agree with TRBD2. The CDR3 covers 19 residues. CDR1 and CDR2 from the germline V gene are MDHEN and SYDVKM. With V trimmed by 3 bases and J by 0 bases, 15 bases remained unmatched. The CDR3 loop is CASSFGIGLAGGSSYEQYF. CDR3 DNA sequence: TGTGCCAGCAGTTTCGGGATCGGTCTCGCGGGGGGGAGCTCCTACGAGCAGTACTTC.

The chain employs TRBV13 and TRBJ2-7, with 7 bases fitting TRBD1. The CDR3 consists of 15 residues. Germline CDR1 PRHDT, CDR2 FYEKMQ (reference sequence). With 4 bases clipped from V and 1 base from J, the junction kept 7 bases outside the gene matches. In nucleotides, the CDR3 is TGTGCCAGCAGCTCCGGACAGGCTAAATCCTACGAGCAGTACTTC. Encoded protein: CASSSGQAKSYEQYF.

This chain joins TRBV4-2 and TRBJ1-1; D gene unclear. V shed 0 bases and J shed 4 bases, with 6 bases lying between them. Germline V CDR1 and CDR2: LGHNA, YNFKEQ. This CDR3 is 13 amino acids long. The CDR3 region has the DNA TGTGCCAGCAGCCAAGATCGAAGCACTGAAGCTTTCTTT. This codes for CASSQDRSTEAFF.

The rearrangement uses TRBV11-2 and TRBJ2-3, with 9 bases that match TRBD2. Germline V CDR1 and CDR2: SGHAT, FQNNGV. The CDR3 covers 15 residues. Germline trimming cut 7 bases from V and 0 bases from J; bases unmatched to any gene: 5. CDR3 DNA: TGTGCCAGCATTTCGACTAGCGGTAGCACAGATACGCAGTATTTT. Its translation is CASISTSGSTDTQYF.

CDR3 in amino acids: CSVVTSGRAREQFF. The CDR3, as DNA: TGCAGCGTTGTAACTAGCGGGAGGGCCAGGGAGCAGTTCTTC. The chain recombines TRBV29-1 with TRBJ2-1, with 13 bases identical to TRBD2. J gave up 10 bases and V 4 bases, and 7 bases lay outside the gene matches. CDR3 length equals 14 residues. CDR1 SQVTM and CDR2 ANQGSEA come from the germline V gene.

A few counts support this clonotype. One end of the junction varies from germline; a read error may be responsible. The genes are TRBV4-1 and TRBJ2-1; no clear D gene. Germline CDR1 MGHRA, CDR2 YSYEKL. This CDR3 comprises 13 residues. CDR3 loop: CASSSLYHKEQFF. Here the CDR3 DNA reads TGCGCCAGCAGCTCCCTATATCACAAAGAGCAGTTCTTC.

This clonotype has a count of ten or more. The V call is TRBV6-2 or TRBV6-3, the J call TRBJ2-1; D gene uncertain. V was trimmed by 2 bases and J by 12 bases, leaving 8 bases between them. CDR1 MNHEY and CDR2 SVGEGT come from the germline V gene. The CDR3 length is 11 residues. This CDR3 is CASSYNSGQFF. In nucleotides, the CDR3 is TGTGCCAGCAGTTACAACTCTGGGCAGTTCTTC.

Ten or more counts support this clonotype. The chain couples TRBV27 to TRBJ2-5, with 11 positions matching TRBD2. V lost 5 bases, J lost 5 bases, and 16 bases stayed unmatched. The CDR3 is made up of 18 amino acids. Germline CDR1 and CDR2: MNHEY and SMNVEV (reference sequence). Written as DNA, the CDR3 is TGTGCCAGCAGTCGCTTCCACTCAACTAGCGGGAGTTTGGAGACCCAGTACTTC. It translates to CASSRFHSTSGSLETQYF.

Many counts were recorded for this clonotype. DNA for the CDR3: TGTGCCAGCAGTTTAGCGGGGGCCCAAGAGACCCAGTACTTC. As protein: CASSLAGAQETQYF. The rearrangement joins TRBV28 to TRBJ2-5; D is possibly TRBD2 (7 bases). The V end lost 2 bases, the J end lost 1 base, and 8 bases lay between the germline ends. CDR3 size: 14 residues. Germline CDR1 is MDHEN and CDR2 is SYDVKM.

This clonotype was detected a few times. This chain joins TRBV7-8 and TRBJ2-7; D remains ambiguous. This CDR3 comprises 13 residues. V lost 1 base to trimming and J lost 3 bases, with 7 bases between them. Germline CDR1 SGHVS, CDR2 FQNEAQ. CDR3 DNA: TGTGCCAGCAGCTTAGTACAGAACTACGAGCAGTACTTC. Translated: CASSLVQNYEQYF.

The chain uses TRBV9 and TRBJ2-5; 13 positions agree with TRBD2. CDR3 size: 18 residues. V lost 0 bases to trimming and J lost 3 bases; unmatched junction nucleotides: 8. In germline, CDR1 is SGDLS, CDR2 YYNGEE. The DNA of the CDR3 is TGTGCCAGCAGCGTAGACGGACTAGCGGGAGTGGAAGAAGAGACCCAGTACTTC. Protein sequence: CASSVDGLAGVEEETQYF. Complete variable domain (other parts from reference TRBV9 and TRBJ2-5): DSGVTQTPKHLITATGQRVTLRCSPRSGDLSVYWYQQSLDQGLQFLIQYYNGEERAKGNILERFSAQQFPDLHSELNLSSLELGDSALYFCASSVDGLAGVEEETQYFGPGTRLLVL.

This sequence joins TRBV5-5 and TRBJ2-2; 9 bases match TRBD1. This CDR3 spans 16 amino acids. CDR1 and CDR2 from the germline V gene are SGHKS and YYEKEE (reference sequence). J lost 6 bases, V lost 4 bases, and 10 bases had no gene match. The CDR3 sequence: CASSQAGQGKAGELFF. In nucleotides, the CDR3 is TGTGCCAGCAGCCAAGCCGGACAGGGGAAGGCCGGGGAGCTGTTTTTT.

The sample holds many counts of this clonotype. The chain carries TRBV4-2 and TRBJ2-4; possible D gene TRBD2, 5 bases. CDR3 length: 15 amino acids. Trimming cost V 2 bases and J 7 bases, with 15 bases left between them. Germline CDR1 LGHNA, CDR2 YNFKEQ. The CDR3, as DNA: TGTGCCAGCAGCCAATCCCGGGGTGTTCTCAACATTCAGTACTTC. As protein: CASSQSRGVLNIQYF.

On this clonotype itself: This could be a read error, since a much larger clone is one nucleotide away. The V gene is TRBV24-1, the J gene TRBJ2-1; D not certain. Per germline, CDR1 KGHDR and CDR2 SFDVKD. CDR3 length: 15 residues. The CDR3: CATSDVSIAYNEQLF. As DNA, the CDR3 is TGTGCCACCAGTGATGTATCTATAGCTTACAATGAGCAGCTCTTC.

There are a few counts of this clonotype. An end of the junction does not agree with germline; a read error may underlie this. The chain couples TRBV20-1 to TRBJ1-5; possibly TRBD1 for D (5 bases). The germline CDR1 and CDR2 sequences are DFQATT and SNEGSKA (reference sequence). The CDR3 has 15 residues. CDR3 sequence reads: CCARVKGLANQPQHF. In nucleotides, the CDR3 is TGCTGTGCTAGAGTCAAGGGGTTGGCCAATCAGCCCCAGCATTTT.

Ten or more counts support this clonotype. The chain joins TRBV25-1 to TRBJ1-4; D is unclear. CDR1 is MGHDK, CDR2 SYGVNS, per germline. The CDR3 is made up of 13 amino acids. V lost 7 bases and J 5 bases, leaving 11 bases between the germline ends. CDR3 in DNA: TGTGCCAGCACAAACGTCGGGAATGAAAAACTGTTTTTT. As protein: CASTNVGNEKLFF.

V gene TRBV7-9 combines with J gene TRBJ2-7; 10 nucleotides align to TRBD1. The V segment lost 5 bases and the J segment 7 bases; nucleotides outside the gene matches: 11. CDR3 length: 15 residues. Looked up from germline, CDR1 is SEHNR and CDR2 is FQNEAQ (reference sequence). The CDR3 protein is CASSPRDRGYGEQYF. Written as DNA, the CDR3 is TGTGCCAGCAGCCCGCGGGACAGGGGATATGGGGAGCAGTACTTC. Using reference TRBV7-9 and TRBJ2-7 for the parts outside the CDR3, the full variable domain is DTGVSQNPRHKITKRGQNVTFRCDPISEHNRLYWYRQTLGQGPEFLTYFQNEAQLEKSRLLSDRFSAERPKGSFSTLEIQRTEQGDSAMYLCASSPRDRGYGEQYFGPGTRLTVT.

The J gene is TRBJ2-1, the V gene TRBV4-1, with D unresolved. Germline assignment: CDR1 MGHRA and CDR2 YSYEKL. The CDR3 consists of 16 residues. Trimming left V 0 bases short and J 3 bases short, with 12 bases between. CDR3 DNA: TGCGCCAGCAGCCAAGATCTCAGGCCCCACTACAATGAGCAGTTCTTC. Translated: CASSQDLRPHYNEQFF.

This clonotype has a count of ten or more. This chain connects TRBV5-6 to TRBJ2-3; a possible D gene is TRBD1 (6 bases). Germline CDR1 is SGHDT and CDR2 is YYEEEE. The CDR3 has 17 residues. The germline V and J ends were trimmed by 3 bases and 5 bases, with 22 bases remaining between them. The DNA of the CDR3 is TGTGCCAGCAGCTCCACCTTAAAGTTGGGGGCCGTAGATACGCAGTATTTT. It codes for CASSSTLKLGAVDTQYF.

This clonotype was observed many times. The chain recombines TRBV29-1 with TRBJ2-1, with D maybe TRBD1 (5 bases). The V end lost 0 bases, the J end lost 7 bases, and 19 bases lay between the germline ends. The CDR3 is 16 amino acids. Germline CDR1 is SQVTM and CDR2 is ANQGSEA. The CDR3 DNA reads as TGCAGCGTTGAAGATGGTGGGGCAGGGTTTTTGAATGAGCAGTTCTTC. Residues: CSVEDGGAGFLNEQFF.

This clonotype was picked up many times. V and J are TRBV11-2 and TRBJ2-3, with 7 bases fitting TRBD1. Germline CDR1 and CDR2: SGHAT and FQNNGV. V lost 1 base and J lost 3; bases outside the gene matches: 4. The length of the CDR3 is 15 residues. The CDR3 DNA reads as TGTGCCAGCAGCTTAGGGGCAGGGGGAACAGATACGCAGTATTTT. Its translation: CASSLGAGGTDTQYF.

This clonotype was detected only a few times. The chain combines TRBV15 with TRBJ2-5, with 9 bases aligning to TRBD2. The CDR3 contains 16 residues. After removal of 8 bases from V and 0 bases from J, the junction contained 10 bases not matched to a gene. CDR1 and CDR2 (germline): LNHNV, YYDKDF (reference sequence). CDR3 in DNA: TGTGCCACCGGGCCTTATAGCGGGAGCTACCAAGAGACCCAGTACTTC. It specifies CATGPYSGSYQETQYF.

In its sample, this clonotype was seen a few times. This rearrangement joins TRBV7-8 to TRBJ1-6, with 9 bases aligning to TRBD1. With 5 bases clipped from V and 9 bases from J, the junction kept 8 bases outside the gene matches. This CDR3 contains 15 residues. CDR1 is SGHVS and CDR2 is FQNEAQ in the germline V gene. The CDR3 DNA reads as TGTGCCAGCAGCACCACCGGGACAGGGAGTTCACCCCTCCACTTT. Protein product: CASSTTGTGSSPLHF. The full variable domain, rest sourced from reference TRBV7-8 and TRBJ1-6, is GAGVSQSPRYKVAKRGQDVALRCDPISGHVSLFWYQQALGQGPEFLTYFQNEAQLDKSGLPSDRFFAERPEGSVSTLKIQRTQQEDSAVYLCASSTTGTGSSPLHFGNGTRLTVT.

CDR3 loop: CASSLSGDLNTEAFF. The CDR3 nucleotides read TGCGCCAGCAGCTTATCAGGGGACCTGAACACTGAAGCTTTCTTT. The V call is TRBV5-1, the J call TRBJ1-1; the D gene is possibly TRBD1 (6 bases). CDR1 and CDR2 from the germline V gene are SGHRS and YFSETQ. V gave up 2 bases and J gave up 0 bases, with 11 bases separating them. There are 15 residues in the CDR3.

In its sample, this clonotype was seen a few times. J is TRBJ2-7 and V is TRBV7-6, with 11 bases that match TRBD2. Germline trimming cut 1 base from V and 6 bases from J; bases unmatched to any gene: 5. Germline CDR1 and CDR2: SGHVS and FNYEAQ. This CDR3 has 15 residues. The CDR3 bases are TGTGCCAGCAGCTTAGTGACTAGCGGGGCGGCCGAGCAGTACTTC. Encoded protein: CASSLVTSGAAEQYF.

The CDR3 coding sequence is TGTGCCAGCAGCCTTTATCCCGGGACAGGGTCCTACGAGCAGTACTTC. Its protein product is CASSLYPGTGSYEQYF. The chain recombines TRBV12-3 or TRBV12-4 with TRBJ2-7; 9 nucleotides align to TRBD1. The V and J ends lost 6 bases and 1 base, in that order; junction bases with no gene match: 10. The CDR3 spans 16 residues.